This passage covers 18 T cell receptor beta chains from one sample sequenced in a study of T cell responses to AZD1222 COVID-19 vaccine. The repertoire was sequenced with immunoSEQ multiplex PCR; TCRdb's copy has only in-frame clones and lacks some. The table lists 160,000 or so clones, more than 90% of them singletons. The sequenced sample was peripheral blood, obtained 28 days after the second AZD1222 dose. The receptors were gathered from an adult who received the AZD1222 COVID-19 vaccine.

The chain is built from TRBV7-8 and TRBJ2-7, with D unclear. CDR1 and CDR2 (germline): SGHVS, FQNEAQ. This CDR3 spans 15 amino acids. The V end lost 1 base, the J end lost 0 bases, and 10 bases lay between the germline ends. The CDR3 is CASSLGLRASYEQYF. The CDR3 DNA reads TGTGCCAGCAGCTTAGGCCTCCGGGCCTCCTACGAGCAGTACTTC.

The J gene is TRBJ2-3, the V gene TRBV19; no clear D. Germline V gene lookup returns CDR1 LNHDA and CDR2 SQIVND (reference sequence). The length of the CDR3 is 14 residues. The V and J ends lost 7 bases and 3 bases respectively, with 14 bases between them. CDR3 in DNA: TGTGCCAGTAAATCGACTGGAAAAACAGATACGCAGTATTTT. Protein product: CASKSTGKTDTQYF.

The rearrangement uses TRBV3-1 (or the pseudogene TRBV3-2) and TRBJ2-5, with D unresolved. The germline CDR1 and CDR2 sequences are LGHDT and YNNKEL (reference sequence). V was pared by 1 base and J by 5 bases, with 2 bases between. The CDR3 consists of 11 residues. The CDR3 DNA reads TGTGCCAGCAGCCAAGCGGAGACCCAGTACTTC. Its protein is CASSQAETQYF.

The chain combines TRBV9 with TRBJ1-1; D gene unclear. This CDR3 is 14 amino acids long. The V and J ends lost 2 bases and 0 bases respectively, with 8 bases between them. Looked up from germline, CDR1 is SGDLS and CDR2 is YYNGEE. CDR3 DNA: TGTGCCAGCAGCGTCGAGGGAATGAACACTGAAGCTTTCTTT. Encoded protein: CASSVEGMNTEAFF. Supplemented by reference TRBV9 and TRBJ1-1, the full variable domain reads DSGVTQTPKHLITATGQRVTLRCSPRSGDLSVYWYQQSLDQGLQFLIQYYNGEERAKGNILERFSAQQFPDLHSELNLSSLELGDSALYFCASSVEGMNTEAFFGQGTRLTVV.

In this sample, this clone turned up once. The rearrangement uses TRBV11-2 and TRBJ1-2; no definite D call. Per germline, CDR1 SGHAT and CDR2 FQNNGV. The V gene lost 3 bases and the J gene lost 7 bases, with 6 bases spanning the gap. The CDR3 runs to 11 residues. CDR3 sequence (DNA): TGTGCCAGCAGCTTTCGGTCTGGCTACACCTTC. It codes for CASSFRSGYTF.

Only one count was recorded for this clone. V gene TRBV25-1 combines with J gene TRBJ1-2; D remains unclear. Germline CDR1 reads MGHDK; CDR2 reads SYGVNS. CDR3 size: 14 residues. The V gene lost 5 bases and the J gene lost 2 bases, with 12 bases spanning the gap. The CDR3 DNA reads as TGTGCCAGCAGTAAGAATACCCAAAACTATGGCTACACCTTC. Encoded protein: CASSKNTQNYGYTF.

In DNA, the CDR3 is TGTGCCAGCAGTCCGGGACAGGGATGGGGAGGGGGTTCACCCCTCCACTTT. It yields the protein CASSPGQGWGGGSPLHF. The J gene is TRBJ1-6, the V gene TRBV2; 9 bases fit TRBD1. With V trimmed by 5 bases and J by 9 bases, 14 bases remained unmatched. The length of the CDR3 is 17 residues. Per germline, CDR1 SNHLY and CDR2 FYNNEI.

This clone was seen more than once but under ten times. The rearrangement links TRBV3-1 (or the pseudogene TRBV3-2) to TRBJ2-3; 13 positions match TRBD2. Germline CDR1 LGHDT, CDR2 YNNKEL (reference sequence). The junction had 4 bases not matched to a gene; V was cut back by 0 bases and J by 4 bases. This CDR3 has 17 amino acids. The CDR3, as DNA: TGTGCCAGCAGCCAAGATCCCACTAGCGGGAGGGCAGATACGCAGTATTTT. Its protein is CASSQDPTSGRADTQYF.

The rearrangement links TRBV19 to TRBJ1-5, with 11 bases aligning to TRBD1. V lost 8 bases, J lost 7 bases, and 13 bases stayed unmatched. This CDR3 region has 16 residues. Germline CDR1 LNHDA, CDR2 SQIVND (reference sequence). CDR3 DNA sequence: TGTGCCAGTTGCGACTCGGGACAGGGGGTTCAGCAGCCCCAGCATTTT. As protein: CASCDSGQGVQQPQHF.

The rearrangement uses TRBV30 and TRBJ2-1; no clear D gene. The CDR3 spans 13 residues. Germline V gene lookup returns CDR1 GTSNPN and CDR2 SVGIG (reference sequence). V dropped 3 bases and J dropped 0 bases, with 6 bases sitting between them. In nucleotides, the CDR3 is TGTGCCTGGAGCCTAAGCTCCTACAATGAGCAGTTCTTC. This codes for CAWSLSSYNEQFF.

The J gene is TRBJ1-2, the V gene TRBV27; perhaps TRBD1 as D (6 bases). Germline V gene lookup returns CDR1 MNHEY and CDR2 SMNVEV (reference sequence). This CDR3 is built from 15 residues. Between the trimmed V and J ends, which lost 5 bases and 6 bases, there was a span of 19 bases. In DNA form, the CDR3 reads TGTGCCAGCAGTAAAAACAGGGATGAGGTGAATGGCTACACCTTC. Amino acids: CASSKNRDEVNGYTF.

The chain has TRBV7-9 and TRBJ1-2; D unclear. Trimming took 6 bases from V and 3 from J, leaving 14 bases between them. Germline assignment: CDR1 SEHNR and CDR2 FQNEAQ (reference sequence). This CDR3 has 14 residues. The chain's CDR3 is CASRRMRTDYGYTF. CDR3 coding DNA: TGTGCCAGCAGACGGATGCGGACGGACTATGGCTACACCTTC. The full variable domain, with the rest looked up from reference TRBV7-9 and TRBJ1-2, is DTGVSQNPRHKITKRGQNVTFRCDPISEHNRLYWYRQTLGQGPEFLTYFQNEAQLEKSRLLSDRFSAERPKGSFSTLEIQRTEQGDSAMYLCASRRMRTDYGYTFGSGTRLTVV.

This rearrangement joins TRBV5-4 to TRBJ2-7; 14 positions match TRBD2. Germline CDR1 is SGHNT and CDR2 is YYREEE (reference sequence). J gave up 4 bases and V 0 bases, and 6 bases lay outside the gene matches. This CDR3 has 17 residues. The CDR3 region is CASSLGGLAGGSYEQYF. In DNA, the CDR3 is TGTGCCAGCAGCTTGGGCGGACTAGCGGGAGGCTCGTACGAGCAGTACTTC.

J is TRBJ2-7 and V is TRBV19; D possibly uses TRBD1 or TRBD2 (6 bases each). Germline CDR1 LNHDA, CDR2 SQIVND (reference sequence). This CDR3 has 12 amino acids. With 10 bases removed from V and 2 bases from J, the gap between germline ends came to 12 bases. The CDR3 coding sequence is TGTGCCACCAGGGGACTGACCTACGAGCAGTACTTC. This translates into CATRGLTYEQYF.

V gene TRBV18 combines with J gene TRBJ2-5; D call uncertain. This CDR3 has 14 residues. The germline V gene has CDR1 KGHSH and CDR2 LQKENI. V lost 5 bases to trimming and J lost 5 bases, with 15 bases between them. CDR3 loop: CASSTSLGSETQYF. In DNA, the CDR3 is TGTGCCAGCTCAACCTCCTTAGGGTCGGAGACCCAGTACTTC. Full variable domain (rest looked up from reference TRBV18 and TRBJ2-5): NAGVMQNPRHLVRRRGQEARLRCSPMKGHSHVYWYRQLPEEGLKFMVYLQKENIIDESGMPKERFSAEFPKEGPSILRIQQVVRGDSAAYFCASSTSLGSETQYFGPGTRLLVL.

The rearrangement uses TRBV19 and TRBJ1-2, with D possibly being TRBD1 (5 bases). Germline lookup yields CDR1 LNHDA and CDR2 SQIVND (reference sequence). The CDR3 covers 14 residues. V was shortened by 6 bases and J by 3 bases, with 14 bases between the two germline ends. Written as DNA, the CDR3 is TGTGCCAGTAGACCCCTCGACAGAGACTATGGCTACACCTTC. It codes for CASRPLDRDYGYTF.

The chain is built from TRBV4-2 and TRBJ2-7, with 7 bases that match TRBD2. Per the germline V gene, CDR1 is LGHNA and CDR2 is YNFKEQ. The CDR3 length is 12 residues. Trimming at V came to 1 base and at J to 6 bases, leaving 0 bases not matched to a gene. DNA for the CDR3: TGTGCCAGCAGCCAAGGGACTAGCGAGCAGTACTTC. Protein sequence: CASSQGTSEQYF.

J is TRBJ2-1 and V is TRBV5-1; no definite D call. The V end lost 0 bases, the J end lost 9 bases, and 13 bases lay between the germline ends. CDR1 SGHRS and CDR2 YFSETQ come from the germline V gene. The CDR3 has 14 residues. As DNA, the CDR3 is TGCGCCAGCAGCTTGGTACCTCCTGAGAGTGAGCAGTTCTTC. This encodes CASSLVPPESEQFF.